This section outlines one T cell receptor beta chain sequence together with its context. Using immunoSEQ multiplex PCR, the repertoire was profiled, and TCRdb retains in-frame clones only, with some absent. Of 150,000 or so clones listed, over 80% are singletons. The age range of participants was roughly 18 to 90 years, with residence in roughly 25 US areas. The sample belongs to a study of blood T cell repertoires in COVID-19. About the research overall: PBMCs, B-cell-depleted T cells, or T cells were the source of the cDNA or gDNA that made up the material.

With 7 bases removed from V and 10 bases from J, the gap between germline ends came to 14 bases. CDR3 length equals 12 residues. CDR1 is LGHDT and CDR2 is YNNKEL in the germline V gene (reference sequence). The TCR comes from a woman between 50 and 59 years old who had been exposed to COVID-19. The chain carries TRBV3-1 (or the pseudogene TRBV3-2) and TRBJ2-1; D might be TRBD2 (7 bases). Sequenced sample: PBMCs or T cells enriched from blood (not recorded which). As DNA, the CDR3 is TGTGCCAGCAAGGGGGGGTGGGGGGAGCAGTTCTTC. It codes for CASKGGWGEQFF.